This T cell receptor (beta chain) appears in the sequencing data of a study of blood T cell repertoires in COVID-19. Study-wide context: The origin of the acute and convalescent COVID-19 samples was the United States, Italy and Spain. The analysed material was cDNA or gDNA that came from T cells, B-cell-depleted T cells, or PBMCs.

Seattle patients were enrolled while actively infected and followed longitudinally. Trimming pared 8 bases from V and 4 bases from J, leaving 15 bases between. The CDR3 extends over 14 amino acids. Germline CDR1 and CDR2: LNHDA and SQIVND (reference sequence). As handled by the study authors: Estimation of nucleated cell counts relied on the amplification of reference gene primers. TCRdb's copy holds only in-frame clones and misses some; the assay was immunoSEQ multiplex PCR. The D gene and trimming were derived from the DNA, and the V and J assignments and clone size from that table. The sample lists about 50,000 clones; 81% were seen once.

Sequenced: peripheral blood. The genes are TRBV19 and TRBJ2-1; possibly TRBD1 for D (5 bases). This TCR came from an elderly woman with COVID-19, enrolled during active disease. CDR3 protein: CASSTRALYNEQFF. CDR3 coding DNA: TGTGCCAGTTCAACCAGGGCGCTTTACAATGAGCAGTTCTTC.